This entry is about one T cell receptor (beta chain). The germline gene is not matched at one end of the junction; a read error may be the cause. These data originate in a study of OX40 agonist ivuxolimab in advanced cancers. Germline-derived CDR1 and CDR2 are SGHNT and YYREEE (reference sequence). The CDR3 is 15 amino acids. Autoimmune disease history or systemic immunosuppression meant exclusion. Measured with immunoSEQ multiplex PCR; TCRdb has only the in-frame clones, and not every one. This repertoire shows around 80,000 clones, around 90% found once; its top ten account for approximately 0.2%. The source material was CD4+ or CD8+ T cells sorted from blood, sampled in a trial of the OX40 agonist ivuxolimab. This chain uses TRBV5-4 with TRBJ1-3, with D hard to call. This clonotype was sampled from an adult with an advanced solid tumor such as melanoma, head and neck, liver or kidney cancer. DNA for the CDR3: TGCGCCAGCAGCTTGGACGGGAGCTCTGGAAACACCATATATTTT. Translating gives CASSLDGSSGNTIYF.